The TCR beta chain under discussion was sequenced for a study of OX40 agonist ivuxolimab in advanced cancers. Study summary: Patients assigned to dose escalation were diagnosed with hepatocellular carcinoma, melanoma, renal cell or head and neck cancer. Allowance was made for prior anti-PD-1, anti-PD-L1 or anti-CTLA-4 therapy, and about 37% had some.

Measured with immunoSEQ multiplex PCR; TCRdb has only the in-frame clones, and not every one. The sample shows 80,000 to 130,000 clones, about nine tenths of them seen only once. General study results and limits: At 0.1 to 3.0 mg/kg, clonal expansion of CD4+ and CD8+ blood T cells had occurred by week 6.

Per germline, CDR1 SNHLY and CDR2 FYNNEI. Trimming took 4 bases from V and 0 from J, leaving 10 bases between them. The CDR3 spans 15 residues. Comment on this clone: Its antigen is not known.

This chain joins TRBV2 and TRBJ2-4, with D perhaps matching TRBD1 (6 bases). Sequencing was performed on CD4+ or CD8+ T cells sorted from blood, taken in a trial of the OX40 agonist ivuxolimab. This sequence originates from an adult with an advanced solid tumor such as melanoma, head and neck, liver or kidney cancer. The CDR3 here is CASSADSLAKNIQYF. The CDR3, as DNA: TGTGCCAGCAGTGCGGACAGCCTAGCCAAAAACATTCAGTACTTC.